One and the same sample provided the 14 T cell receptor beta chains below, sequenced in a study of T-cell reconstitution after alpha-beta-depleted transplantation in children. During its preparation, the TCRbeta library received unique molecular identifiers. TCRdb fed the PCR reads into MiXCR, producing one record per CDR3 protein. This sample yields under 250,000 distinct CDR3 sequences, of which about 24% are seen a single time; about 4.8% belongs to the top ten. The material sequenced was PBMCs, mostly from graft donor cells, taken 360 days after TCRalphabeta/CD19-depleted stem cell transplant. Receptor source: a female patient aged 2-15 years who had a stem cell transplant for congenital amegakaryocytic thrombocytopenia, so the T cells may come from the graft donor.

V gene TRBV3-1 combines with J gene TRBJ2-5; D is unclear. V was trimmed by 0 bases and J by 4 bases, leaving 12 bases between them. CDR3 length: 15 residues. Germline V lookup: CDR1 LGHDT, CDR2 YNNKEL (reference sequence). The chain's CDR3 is CASSQESGPGETQYF. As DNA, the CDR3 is TGTGCCAGCAGCCAAGAGTCCGGGCCTGGAGAGACCCAGTACTTC.

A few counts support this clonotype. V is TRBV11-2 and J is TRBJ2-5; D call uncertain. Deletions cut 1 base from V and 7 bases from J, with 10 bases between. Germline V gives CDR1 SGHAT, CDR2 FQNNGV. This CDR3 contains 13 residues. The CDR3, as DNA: TGTGCCAGCAGCTTAGTCCAGCACGGGACCCAGTACTTC. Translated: CASSLVQHGTQYF. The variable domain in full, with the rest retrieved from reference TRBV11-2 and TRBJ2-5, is EAGVAQSPRYKIIEKRQSVAFWCNPISGHATLYWYQQILGQGPKLLIQFQNNGVVDDSQLPKDRFSAERLKGVDSTLKIQPAKLEDSAVYLCASSLVQHGTQYFGPGTRLLVL.

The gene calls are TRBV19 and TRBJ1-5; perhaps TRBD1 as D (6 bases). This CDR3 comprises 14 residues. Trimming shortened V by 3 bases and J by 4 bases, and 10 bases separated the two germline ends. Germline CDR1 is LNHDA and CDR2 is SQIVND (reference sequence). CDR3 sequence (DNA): TGTGCCAGTAGTATGAAACAGGGTAATCAGCCCCAGCATTTT. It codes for CASSMKQGNQPQHF.

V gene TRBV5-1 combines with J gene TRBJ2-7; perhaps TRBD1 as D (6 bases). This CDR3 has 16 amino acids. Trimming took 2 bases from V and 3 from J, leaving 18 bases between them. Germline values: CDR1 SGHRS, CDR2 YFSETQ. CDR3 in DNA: TGCGCCAGCAGCTTATACCCCACCAGGGGAGACTACGAGCAGTACTTC. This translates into CASSLYPTRGDYEQYF.

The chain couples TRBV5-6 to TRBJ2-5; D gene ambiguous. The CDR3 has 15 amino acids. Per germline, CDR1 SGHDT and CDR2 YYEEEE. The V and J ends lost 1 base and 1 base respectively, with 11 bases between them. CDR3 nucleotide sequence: TGTGCCAGCAGCTTGTTCCTACGCGCCCAAGAGACCCAGTACTTC. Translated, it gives CASSLFLRAQETQYF.

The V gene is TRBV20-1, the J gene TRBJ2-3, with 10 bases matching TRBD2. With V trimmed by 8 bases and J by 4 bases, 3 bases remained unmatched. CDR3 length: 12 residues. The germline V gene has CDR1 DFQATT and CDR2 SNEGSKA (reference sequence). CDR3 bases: TGCAGTCTAGCGGGGGCGTCAGATACGCAGTATTTT. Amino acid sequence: CSLAGASDTQYF.

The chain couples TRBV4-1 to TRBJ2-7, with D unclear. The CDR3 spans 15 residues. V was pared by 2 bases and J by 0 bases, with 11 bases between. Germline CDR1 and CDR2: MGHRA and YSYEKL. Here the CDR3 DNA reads TGCGCCAGCAGCCAAAATTCTATAACCTCCTACGAGCAGTACTTC. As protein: CASSQNSITSYEQYF.

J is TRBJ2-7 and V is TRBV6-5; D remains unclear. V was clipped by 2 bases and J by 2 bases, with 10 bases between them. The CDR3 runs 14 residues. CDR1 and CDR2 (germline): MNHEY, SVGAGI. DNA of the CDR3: TGTGCCAGCAGTTACCTGCGGAGACCCTACGAGCAGTACTTC. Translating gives CASSYLRRPYEQYF.

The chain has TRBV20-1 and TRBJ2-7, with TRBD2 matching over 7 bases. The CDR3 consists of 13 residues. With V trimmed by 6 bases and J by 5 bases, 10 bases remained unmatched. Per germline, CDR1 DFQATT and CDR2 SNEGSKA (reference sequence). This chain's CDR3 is CSATESGLNEQYF. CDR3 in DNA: TGCAGTGCCACTGAATCGGGACTAAACGAGCAGTACTTC.

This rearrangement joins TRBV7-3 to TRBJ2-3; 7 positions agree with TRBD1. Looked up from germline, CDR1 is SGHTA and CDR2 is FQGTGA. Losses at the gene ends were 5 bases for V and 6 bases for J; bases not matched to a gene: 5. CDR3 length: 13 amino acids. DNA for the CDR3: TGTGCCAGCAGCCCACAGGGGAGCGATACGCAGTATTTT. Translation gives CASSPQGSDTQYF.

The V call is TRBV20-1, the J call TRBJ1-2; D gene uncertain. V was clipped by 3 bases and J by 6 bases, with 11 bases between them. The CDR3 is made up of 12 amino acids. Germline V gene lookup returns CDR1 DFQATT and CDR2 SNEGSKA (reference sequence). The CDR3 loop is CSASGPADGYTF. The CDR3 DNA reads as TGCAGTGCTAGTGGTCCGGCGGATGGCTACACCTTC.

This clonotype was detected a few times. The CDR3 sequence is CASSLDSGYEQYF. CDR3 in DNA: TGTGCCAGCAGTTTAGATTCAGGTTACGAGCAGTACTTC. V and J are TRBV12-3 or TRBV12-4 and TRBJ2-7; D gene uncertain. V lost 1 base to trimming and J lost 4 bases, with 8 bases between them. This CDR3 spans 13 amino acids.

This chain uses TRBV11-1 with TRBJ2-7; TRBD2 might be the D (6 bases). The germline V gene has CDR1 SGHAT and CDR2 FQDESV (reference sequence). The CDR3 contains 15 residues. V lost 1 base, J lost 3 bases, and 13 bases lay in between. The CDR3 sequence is CASSLEPGLSYEQYF. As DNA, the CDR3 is TGTGCCAGCAGCTTAGAACCCGGACTAAGCTACGAGCAGTACTTC.

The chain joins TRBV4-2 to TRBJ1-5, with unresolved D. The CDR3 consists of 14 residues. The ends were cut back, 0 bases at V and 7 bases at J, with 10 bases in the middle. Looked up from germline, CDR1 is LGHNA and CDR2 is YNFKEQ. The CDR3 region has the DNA TGTGCCAGCAGCCAAGAGGCTAGCGGACAGCCCCAGCATTTT. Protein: CASSQEASGQPQHF.